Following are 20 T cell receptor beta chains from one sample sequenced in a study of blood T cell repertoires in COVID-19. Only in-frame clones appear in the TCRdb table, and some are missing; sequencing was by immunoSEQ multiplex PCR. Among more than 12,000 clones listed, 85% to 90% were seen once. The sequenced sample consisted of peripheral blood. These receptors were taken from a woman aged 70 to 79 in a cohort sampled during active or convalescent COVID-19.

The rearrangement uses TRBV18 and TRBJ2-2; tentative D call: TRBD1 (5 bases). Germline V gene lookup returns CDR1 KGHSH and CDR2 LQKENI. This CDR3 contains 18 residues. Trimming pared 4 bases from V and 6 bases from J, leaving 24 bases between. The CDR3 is CASSLTSGRTIRPGELFF. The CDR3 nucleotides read TGTGCCAGCTCACTTACTTCCGGTCGGACAATTCGACCCGGGGAGCTGTTTTTT.

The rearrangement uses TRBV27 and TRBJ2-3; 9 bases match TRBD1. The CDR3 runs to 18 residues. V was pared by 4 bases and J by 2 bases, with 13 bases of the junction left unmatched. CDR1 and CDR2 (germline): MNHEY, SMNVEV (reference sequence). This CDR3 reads CASSSTRTGATATDTQYF. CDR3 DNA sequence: TGTGCCAGCAGTTCAACCCGGACAGGGGCGACTGCCACAGATACGCAGTATTTT.

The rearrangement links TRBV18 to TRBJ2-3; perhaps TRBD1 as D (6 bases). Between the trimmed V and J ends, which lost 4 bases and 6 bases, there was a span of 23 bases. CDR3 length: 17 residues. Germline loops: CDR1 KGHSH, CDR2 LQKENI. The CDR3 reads CASSRLLGGTWADTQYF. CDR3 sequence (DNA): TGTGCCAGCTCACGACTCCTAGGGGGAACCTGGGCGGATACGCAGTATTTT.

The CDR3 region is CASSVQGRSNQPQHF. CDR3 sequence (DNA): TGTGCCAGCAGTGTACAGGGTAGAAGCAATCAGCCCCAGCATTTT. V is TRBV2 and J is TRBJ1-5; TRBD1 might be the D (6 bases). Trimming removed 4 bases from V and 1 base from J, with 11 bases in between. There are 15 residues in the CDR3. Germline V gives CDR1 SNHLY, CDR2 FYNNEI. Looking up the rest from reference TRBV2 and TRBJ1-5 gives the full variable domain: EPEVTQTPSHQVTQMGQEVILRCVPISNHLYFYWYRQILGQKVEFLVSFYNNEISEKSEIFDDQFSVERPDGSNFTLKIRSTKLEDSAMYFCASSVQGRSNQPQHFGDGTRLSIL.

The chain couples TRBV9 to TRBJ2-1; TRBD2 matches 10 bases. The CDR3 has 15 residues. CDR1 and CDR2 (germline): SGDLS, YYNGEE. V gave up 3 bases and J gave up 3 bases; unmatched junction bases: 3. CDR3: CASSGGLAYYNEQFF. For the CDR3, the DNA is TGTGCCAGCAGCGGGGGACTAGCGTACTACAATGAGCAGTTCTTC.

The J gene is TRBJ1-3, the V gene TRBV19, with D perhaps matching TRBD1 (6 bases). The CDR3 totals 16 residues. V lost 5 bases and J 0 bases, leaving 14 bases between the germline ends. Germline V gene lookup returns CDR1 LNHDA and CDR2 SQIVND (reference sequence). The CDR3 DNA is TGTGCCAGTAGTTCTGGACAGCGCGACTCTGGAAACACCATATATTTT. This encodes CASSSGQRDSGNTIYF. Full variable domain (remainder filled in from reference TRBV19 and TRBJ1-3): DGGITQSPKYLFRKEGQNVTLSCEQNLNHDAMYWYRQDPGQGLRLIYYSQIVNDFQKGDIAEGYSVSREKKESFPLTVTSAQKNPTAFYLCASSSGQRDSGNTIYFGEGSWLTVV.

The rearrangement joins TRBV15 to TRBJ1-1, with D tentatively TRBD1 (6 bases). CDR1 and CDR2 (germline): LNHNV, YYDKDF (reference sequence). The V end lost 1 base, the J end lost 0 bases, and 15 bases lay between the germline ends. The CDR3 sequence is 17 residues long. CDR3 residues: CATSRGGTSRLNTEAFF. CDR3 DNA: TGTGCCACCAGCAGAGGGGGGACAAGTCGACTGAACACTGAAGCTTTCTTT.

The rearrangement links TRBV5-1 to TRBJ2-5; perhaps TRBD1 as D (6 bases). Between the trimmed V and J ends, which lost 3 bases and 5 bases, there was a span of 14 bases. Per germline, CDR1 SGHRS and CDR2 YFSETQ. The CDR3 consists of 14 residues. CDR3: CASSSGQGRETQYF. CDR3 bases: TGCGCCAGCAGCTCCGGGCAGGGGCGGGAGACCCAGTACTTC.

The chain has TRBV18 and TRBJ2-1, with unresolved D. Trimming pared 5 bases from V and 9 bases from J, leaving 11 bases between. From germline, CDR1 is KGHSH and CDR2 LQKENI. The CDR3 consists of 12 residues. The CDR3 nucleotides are TGTGCCAGCTCAACCACAGTGGCTGAGCAGTTCTTC. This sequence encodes CASSTTVAEQFF.

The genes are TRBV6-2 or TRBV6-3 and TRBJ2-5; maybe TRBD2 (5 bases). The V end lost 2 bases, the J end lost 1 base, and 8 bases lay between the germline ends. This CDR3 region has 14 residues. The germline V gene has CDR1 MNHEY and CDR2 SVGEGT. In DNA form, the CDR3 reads TGTGCCAGCAGTTACGACTACACCCAAGAGACCCAGTACTTC. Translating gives CASSYDYTQETQYF.

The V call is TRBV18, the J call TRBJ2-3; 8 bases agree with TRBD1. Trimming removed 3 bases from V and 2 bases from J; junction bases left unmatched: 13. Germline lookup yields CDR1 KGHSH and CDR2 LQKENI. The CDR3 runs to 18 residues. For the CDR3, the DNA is TGTGCCAGCTCACCGCTCTTAAGTCAGGGGGCTAACACAGATACGCAGTATTTT. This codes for CASSPLLSQGANTDTQYF.

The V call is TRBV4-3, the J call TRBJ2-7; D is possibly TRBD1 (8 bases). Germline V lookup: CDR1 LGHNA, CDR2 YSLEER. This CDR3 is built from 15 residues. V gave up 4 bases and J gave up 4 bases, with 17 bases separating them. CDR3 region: CASSLFGQGGYEQYF. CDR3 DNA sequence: TGCGCCAGCAGCCTCTTCGGACAGGGAGGGTACGAGCAGTACTTC.

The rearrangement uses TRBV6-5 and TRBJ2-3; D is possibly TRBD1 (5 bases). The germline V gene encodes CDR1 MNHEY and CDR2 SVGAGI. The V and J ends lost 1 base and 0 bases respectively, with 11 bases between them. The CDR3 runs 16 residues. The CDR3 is CASSYLRTPSTDTQYF. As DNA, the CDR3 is TGTGCCAGCAGTTACTTGCGGACACCTAGCACAGATACGCAGTATTTT.

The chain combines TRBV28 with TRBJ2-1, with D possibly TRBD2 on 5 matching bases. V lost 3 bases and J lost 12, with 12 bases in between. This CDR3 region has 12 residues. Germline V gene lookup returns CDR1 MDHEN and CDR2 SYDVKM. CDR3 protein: CASSLVSRGQFF. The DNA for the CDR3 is TGTGCCAGCAGTTTGGTCAGCCGGGGGCAGTTCTTC.

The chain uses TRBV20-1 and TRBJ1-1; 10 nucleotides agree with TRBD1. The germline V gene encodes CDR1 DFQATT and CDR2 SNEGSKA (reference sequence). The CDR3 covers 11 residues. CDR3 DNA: TGCAGGGGACAGGGGCCCACTGAAGCTTTCTTT. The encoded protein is CRGQGPTEAFF.

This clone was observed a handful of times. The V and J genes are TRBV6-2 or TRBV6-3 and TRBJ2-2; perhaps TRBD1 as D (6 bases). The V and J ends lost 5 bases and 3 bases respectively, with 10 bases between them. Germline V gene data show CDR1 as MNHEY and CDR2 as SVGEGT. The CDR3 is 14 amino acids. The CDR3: CASSADSYTGELFF. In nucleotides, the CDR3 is TGTGCCAGCAGTGCGGACAGCTACACCGGGGAGCTGTTTTTT.

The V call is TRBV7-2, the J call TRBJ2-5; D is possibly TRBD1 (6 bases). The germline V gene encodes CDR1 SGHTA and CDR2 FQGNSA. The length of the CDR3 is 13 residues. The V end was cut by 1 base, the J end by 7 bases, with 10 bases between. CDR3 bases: TGTGCCAGCAGCTTAGACAGGGCTGGGACCCAGTACTTC. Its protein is CASSLDRAGTQYF.

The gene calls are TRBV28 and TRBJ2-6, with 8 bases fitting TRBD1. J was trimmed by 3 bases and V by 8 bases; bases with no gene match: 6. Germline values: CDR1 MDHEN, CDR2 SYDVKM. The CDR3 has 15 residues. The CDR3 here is CASGSTGDGANVLTF. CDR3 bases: TGTGCCAGCGGATCGACAGGGGATGGGGCCAACGTCCTGACTTTC.

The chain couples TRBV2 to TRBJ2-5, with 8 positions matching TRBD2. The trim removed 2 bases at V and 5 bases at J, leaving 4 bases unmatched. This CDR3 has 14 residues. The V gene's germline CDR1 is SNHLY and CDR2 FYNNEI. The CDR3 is CASSELSGGETQYF. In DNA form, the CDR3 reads TGTGCCAGCAGTGAACTCTCGGGGGGGGAGACCCAGTACTTC.

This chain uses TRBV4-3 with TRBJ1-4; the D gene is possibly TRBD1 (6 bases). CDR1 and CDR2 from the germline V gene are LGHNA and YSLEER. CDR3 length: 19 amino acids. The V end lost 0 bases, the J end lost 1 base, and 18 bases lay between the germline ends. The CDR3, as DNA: TGCGCCAGCAGCCAAGACCCGATGTCAGCAGGGGTAACTAATGAAAAACTGTTTTTT. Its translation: CASSQDPMSAGVTNEKLFF.